Listed below are T cell receptor beta chains from one sample, sequenced in a study of pediatric ulcerative colitis. The table came from immunoSEQ multiplex PCR; TCRdb's copy has only in-frame clones and leaves some out. In the table there are approximately 32,000 clones, almost 85% of which are singletons. Sequencing was performed on blood. These receptors all come from a boy aged 5-17 years with severe ulcerative colitis. CDR3s include the opening cysteine and the closing phenylalanine or tryptophan. The D gene is left open where the match is weak. The size of a clone is reported for some rows only, either as once, few or many, or as a class for expanded clones.

j_call	d_call	clone_size	v_call	cdr3_nt	cdr3_aa
TRBJ1-2	TRBD1	NA	TRBV27	TGTGCCAGCAGTCCATTGACAGGGGGCACCTATGGCTACACCTTC	CASSPLTGGTYGYTF
TRBJ1-1	NA	NA	TRBV13	TGTGCCAGCAGCTACCAAGTGAACACTGAAGCTTTCTTT	CASSYQVNTEAFF
TRBJ2-3	NA	NA	TRBV6-5	TGTGCCAGCAGACAGGGGGGGGCAGATACGCAGTATTTT	CASRQGGADTQYF
TRBJ1-2	NA	few	TRBV2	TGTGCCAGCAGTGATCAGGGTGGCTATGGCTACACCTTC	CASSDQGGYGYTF
TRBJ2-7	NA	NA	TRBV7-3	TGTGCCAGCCGGTCCCTGGGTTACGAGCAGTACTTC	CASRSLGYEQYF
TRBJ1-2	TRBD1	NA	TRBV6-5	TGTGCCAGCACCAAAACCGGGACAGGAAGCTATGGCTACACCTTC	CASTKTGTGSYGYTF
TRBJ1-5	NA	few	TRBV2	TGTGCCAGCAGTGAGATCCCAGGAGGCAATCAGCCCCAGCATTTT	CASSEIPGGNQPQHF
TRBJ2-3	TRBD2	NA	TRBV2	TGTGCCAGTCTAGCGGAAATCACAGATACGCAGTATTTT	CASLAEITDTQYF
TRBJ2-5	NA	NA	TRBV6-5	TGTGCCAGCTCATCTGGGTTGGGGGAGACCCAGTACTTC	CASSSGLGETQYF
TRBJ2-7	NA	few	TRBV27	TGTGCCAGCAGTCCCCCCCGGGACACGTACGAGCAGTACTTC	CASSPPRDTYEQYF
TRBJ1-1	NA	NA	TRBV7-3	TGTGCCAGCAGCTTAGGTGGGGACAACACTGAAGCTTTCTTT	CASSLGGDNTEAFF
TRBJ1-2	TRBD1	NA	TRBV28	TGTGCCAGCAATCCCACCGTCGTGGGACAGGGTATATCCTATGGCTACACCTTC	CASNPTVVGQGISYGYTF
TRBJ1-2	NA	NA	TRBV7-9	TGTGCCAGCAGCTTCCCGGGGGGTAATGGCTACACCTTC	CASSFPGGNGYTF
TRBJ2-1	TRBD1	NA	TRBV12-5	TGTGCTAGTGGTTTGGTCTACGGACAGGGGGCGGGGGATGAGCAGTTCTTC	CASGLVYGQGAGDEQFF
TRBJ2-7	NA	NA	TRBV11-2	TGTGCCAGCAGCGGGGGTGGCGCCTACGAGCAGTACTTC	CASSGGGAYEQYF
TRBJ2-7	TRBD1	NA	TRBV6-1	TGTGCCAGCAGTGCTTTTTTGGACAGGGTCTACGAGCAGTACTTC	CASSAFLDRVYEQYF
TRBJ2-1	TRBD2	NA	TRBV5-6	TGTGCCAGCAGTCCCACGCTGGGCGGGGGGATTGGTGAGCAGTTCTTC	CASSPTLGGGIGEQFF
TRBJ2-2	TRBD2	NA	TRBV7-9	TGTGCCAGCAGCTTTGGCAGCGGGGGCCCCCCCGGGGAGCTGTTTTTT	CASSFGSGGPPGELFF
TRBJ2-7	NA	NA	TRBV4-1	TGCGCCAGCAGCCAAGTGCACCAGGGGGGATACGAGCAGTACTTC	CASSQVHQGGYEQYF
TRBJ1-4	NA	few	TRBV2	TGTGCCAGCAGTGAAAGGGGAAGGGACAAGGTGTTTTTT	CASSERGRDKVFF
TRBJ1-5	TRBD1	NA	TRBV18	TGTGCCAGCTCCTCGGGACAGGGCCCGGGTCAGCCCCAGCATTTT	CASSSGQGPGQPQHF
TRBJ2-1	TRBD1	NA	TRBV4-3	TGCGCCAGCAGCCCGGACAGGGGACGCGAGCAGTTCTTC	CASSPDRGREQFF
TRBJ2-5	NA	NA	TRBV27	TGTGCCAGCAGTTCCCAGACTAGTTACGAGACCCAGTACTTC	CASSSQTSYETQYF
TRBJ2-5	NA	NA	TRBV7-8	TGTGCCAGCAGCTTGCGCCGTACGCAAGAGACCCAGTACTTC	CASSLRRTQETQYF
TRBJ2-1	TRBD1	NA	TRBV25-1	TGTGCCAGCGGCGGACAGGGAAAAGCCAATGAGCAGTTCTTC	CASGGQGKANEQFF
TRBJ1-5	NA	NA	TRBV27	TGTGCCAGCATGGGGGGGAGTGGGGGTCAGCCCCAGCATTTT	CASMGGSGGQPQHF
TRBJ1-3	NA	NA	TRBV5-8	TGTGCCAGCAGCTTAAACTCGGGAGACACCATATATTTT	CASSLNSGDTIYF
TRBJ2-1	NA	NA	TRBV7-3	TGTGCCAGCAGCTTAAGCTCGGACGGTGAGCAGTTCTTC	CASSLSSDGEQFF
TRBJ1-5	NA	NA	TRBV27	TGTGCCAGCAGTCTGGCGGCCCGGGTGGATCAGCCCCAGCATTTT	CASSLAARVDQPQHF
TRBJ2-2	TRBD2	NA	TRBV28	TGTGCCAGCAGCCCACTCCTTAGCGGGGGGGAGAACACCGGGGAGCTGTTTTTT	CASSPLLSGGENTGELFF
TRBJ1-1	NA	few	TRBV29-1	TGCAGCGTAGCCATCGCCTCGAACACTGAAGCTTTCTTT	CSVAIASNTEAFF
TRBJ1-2	NA	once	TRBV1	TGCACCAGCAGCCAAGCTTCGCGACAGGGGGTGGGTGGCTACACCTTC	CTSSQASRQGVGGYTF
TRBJ1-2	NA	NA	TRBV30	TGTGCCTGGGGCCCCGTCGGGGGGGCCGAAGGCTACACCTTC	CAWGPVGGAEGYTF
TRBJ2-3	NA	NA	TRBV7-7	TGTGCCAGCAGCCGGGACCGTACAGATACGCAGTATTTT	CASSRDRTDTQYF
TRBJ2-2	TRBD1	NA	TRBV6-6	TGTGCCAGCACCTACAGGGGGCTCAACACCGGGGAGCTGTTTTTT	CASTYRGLNTGELFF
TRBJ2-1	NA	NA	TRBV27	TGTGCCAGCAGCCGCTGGCAGTACAATGAGCAGTTCTTC	CASSRWQYNEQFF
TRBJ1-6	TRBD1	NA	TRBV10-3	TGTGCCATCAGTGAGGGGACAGATTCACCCCTCCACTTT	CAISEGTDSPLHF
TRBJ1-1	NA	NA	TRBV5-8	TGTGCCAGCAGCCAGACAGTGAACACTGAAGCTTTCTTT	CASSQTVNTEAFF
TRBJ1-1	NA	once	TRBV5-1	TGCGCCAGCAGCGGGGGGTATGGAGGGTACACTGAAGCTTTCTTT	CASSGGYGGYTEAFF
TRBJ1-2	TRBD1	NA	TRBV10-2	TGCGCCAGCAGTGAGCCGATCCAGGGGGTAGCTAACTATGGCTACACCTTC	CASSEPIQGVANYGYTF
TRBJ2-7	TRBD1	NA	TRBV27	TGTGCCAGCAGGGGACAGGCCGCTTACGAGCAGTACTTC	CASRGQAAYEQYF
TRBJ1-6	NA	NA	TRBV30	TGTGCCTGGGTGAAGGGACCGCCACAATGGCCCCTCCACTTT	CAWVKGPPQWPLHF
TRBJ1-2	NA	NA	TRBV11-2	TGTGCCAGCAGCGTACCTTCAGGGGTTTATGGCTACACCTTC	CASSVPSGVYGYTF
TRBJ1-4	NA	NA	TRBV19	TGTGCCAGTAGTATAAGTTTGAGAAGGAACCTTGGGAATGAAAAACTGTTTTTT	CASSISLRRNLGNEKLFF
TRBJ2-7	NA	NA	TRBV7-9	TGTGCCAGCAGCCCCCGGGTTGGGCGCGAGCAGTACTTC	CASSPRVGREQYF
TRBJ1-2	TRBD1	NA	TRBV7-6	TGTGCCAGCAGCTTACTCGGCAGGGGACAGGGTCGGTATGGCTACACCTTC	CASSLLGRGQGRYGYTF
TRBJ1-6	NA	NA	TRBV7-2	TGTGCCAGCAGCTTAAACCCCCCATGGAGCTCACCCCTCCACTTT	CASSLNPPWSSPLHF
TRBJ2-3	TRBD1	NA	TRBV11-1	TGTGCCAGCAGCTTAGTGGGACAGGGGGCAATTGGTACGCAGTATTTT	CASSLVGQGAIGTQYF
TRBJ1-6	NA	NA	TRBV5-6	TGTGCCAGCAGCTCTCAAAATTCACCCCTCCACTTT	CASSSQNSPLHF
TRBJ2-7	TRBD2	NA	TRBV12-5	TGTGCTAGTGGTGGACTAGCCCACGAGCAGTACTTC	CASGGLAHEQYF
TRBJ2-3	NA	NA	TRBV4-2	TGTGCCAGCAGCCAAGCGGGGTCTATACTCACAGATACGCAGTATTTT	CASSQAGSILTDTQYF